The clone carrying this T cell receptor (beta chain) was seen a single time. This sample is part of a study of blood T cell repertoires in COVID-19. The germline V gene has CDR1 MNHEY and CDR2 SVGEGT. V was cut by 6 bases and J by 7 bases, with 18 bases left in between. This CDR3 comprises 14 residues. The method was immunoSEQ multiplex PCR; TCRdb's version includes in-frame clones alone and lacks a portion of them. This table holds roughly 240,000 clones, around 85% found once. This clonotype was obtained from a woman between 50 and 59 years old with acute COVID-19. The sequencing input was PBMCs or T cells enriched from blood (not recorded which). V is TRBV6-2 or TRBV6-3 and J is TRBJ1-1; tentative D call: TRBD1 (6 bases). The CDR3 reads CASSLSTGPIEAFF. DNA of the CDR3: TGTGCCAGCAGCCTATCGACAGGCCCGATTGAAGCTTTCTTT.